A selection of T cell receptor beta chains follows, all from one sample in a study of T-cell memory formation after mild COVID-19. From the 5' RACE reads, TCRdb called clonotypes with MiXCR, one entry per CDR3 protein. The sample records roughly 500,000 distinct CDR3 sequences, over 20% being singletons. Sample: PBMCs or a T cell subset sorted from them (not recorded which). The receptors shown here come from an adult woman who had mild COVID-19 (a few samples of this study predate the infection). Cell type and time point are not known. Each CDR3 is given with its conserved first and last residue. The D gene is left open where the match is weak. Clone size is not always given. Where it is, it says once, few, many or a class for expanded clones.

>TRBD1|.|TRBV20-1|TRBJ1-5
CSARDKGQGNNQPQHF
TGCAGTGCTAGAGATAAGGGACAGGGAAACAATCAGCCCCAGCATTTT
>TRBD2|few|TRBV24-1|TRBJ2-5
CATSDPGTTRETQYF
TGTGCCACCAGTGATCCCGGGACTACCCGAGAGACCCAGTACTTC
>TRBD1|few|TRBV7-8|TRBJ1-3
CASSLPRQGAFENTIYF
TGTGCCAGCAGCTTACCCCGGCAGGGGGCTTTTGAAAACACCATATATTTT
>.|.|TRBV4-1|TRBJ1-6
CASSHRIRTANSPLHF
TGCGCCAGCAGCCACCGTATTCGGACAGCTAATTCACCCCTCCACTTT
>TRBD2|.|TRBV5-5|TRBJ2-3
CASSSSRAGSRTDTQYF
TGTGCCAGCAGCTCCTCCCGAGCGGGGTCACGCACAGATACGCAGTATTTT
>.|.|TRBV20-1|TRBJ1-1
CSVCTNPDCSTEAFF
TGCAGTGTCTGTACGAACCCGGATTGTTCCACTGAAGCTTTCTTT
>.|.|TRBV28|TRBJ2-1
CASSLIGYNEQFF
TGTGCCAGCAGTTTAATTGGGTACAATGAGCAGTTCTTC
>.|.|TRBV12-3/TRBV12-4|TRBJ1-1
CASSSDEVTEAFF
TGTGCCAGCAGTTCCGACGAGGTCACTGAAGCTTTCTTT
>.|.|TRBV30|TRBJ2-7
CAWSSRRAYEQYF
TGTGCCTGGAGTAGTCGCAGGGCCTACGAGCAGTACTTC
>.|.|TRBV20-1|TRBJ2-1
CSAISGDYNEQFF
TGCAGTGCTATATCAGGGGATTACAATGAGCAGTTCTTC
>TRBD1|few|TRBV4-1|TRBJ1-4
CASSQLGGQGEKLFF
TGCGCCAGCAGCCAGCTAGGGGGCCAAGGGGAAAAACTGTTTTTT
>.|.|TRBV10-3|TRBJ2-7
CAISEYPAYEQYF
TGTGCCATCAGTGAGTACCCCGCCTACGAGCAGTACTTC
>TRBD1|.|TRBV20-1|TRBJ1-1
CSAFTGVRAEAFF
TGCAGTGCTTTCACAGGGGTGAGGGCTGAAGCTTTCTTT
>.|few|TRBV24-1|TRBJ2-5
CATSDLDRGDRETQYF
TGTGCCACCAGTGATTTGGACAGAGGAGACAGAGAGACCCAGTACTTC
>.|many|TRBV12-3/TRBV12-4|TRBJ2-7
CASSLAIGQRQHYEQYF
TGTGCCAGCAGTTTAGCGATCGGGCAGAGACAACATTACGAGCAGTACTTC
>.|few|TRBV25-1|TRBJ2-3
CASSDPPDTQYF
TGTGCCAGCAGTGACCCCCCAGATACGCAGTATTTT
>.|.|TRBV6-2/TRBV6-3|TRBJ2-7
CASSFRGTGNYEQYF
TGTGCCAGCAGTTTTCGGGGCACCGGAAACTACGAGCAGTACTTC
>.|few|TRBV28|TRBJ2-7
CASSRQALSYEQYF
TGTGCCAGCAGTCGACAGGCCCTCTCCTACGAGCAGTACTTC
>TRBD2|.|TRBV30|TRBJ2-5
CAWAGRALRETQYF
TGTGCCTGGGCGGGGAGGGCCCTCCGTGAGACCCAGTACTTC
>TRBD2|few|TRBV20-1|TRBJ2-5
CSARIGLAGTQETQYF
TGCAGTGCTAGAATCGGACTAGCGGGGACTCAAGAGACCCAGTACTTC
>.|few|TRBV7-9|TRBJ1-4
CASSLGAVRSEKLFF
TGTGCCAGCAGCTTAGGAGCAGTGAGGAGTGAAAAACTGTTTTTT
>.|.|TRBV21-1|TRBJ2-3
CASSGIRRGTDTQYF
TGTGCCAGCAGCGGGATCAGGAGGGGTACAGATACGCAGTATTTT
>.|.|TRBV7-8|TRBJ1-1
CASSPRPLAEAFF
TGTGCCAGCAGCCCCCGCCCGCTCGCTGAAGCTTTCTTT
>.|.|TRBV12-3/TRBV12-4|TRBJ1-2
CASSFGTLGNNYGYTF
TGTGCCAGCAGCTTTGGGACTTTAGGAAATAACTATGGCTACACCTTC
>.|few|TRBV5-1|TRBJ2-2
CASSGRRRESGELFF
TGCGCCAGCAGCGGAAGACGGAGGGAGTCCGGGGAGCTGTTTTTT
>.|few|TRBV15|TRBJ1-1
CATSREQLGSGTEAFF
TGTGCCACCAGCAGAGAACAACTTGGGAGTGGGACTGAAGCTTTCTTT
>.|.|TRBV9|TRBJ1-2
CASSASRGRNYGYTF
TGTGCCAGCAGCGCCTCCCGGGGACGTAACTATGGCTACACCTTC
>.|few|TRBV20-1|TRBJ2-7
CSASTGRVTSEQYF
TGCAGTGCTTCGACGGGACGAGTAACCTCCGAGCAGTACTTC
>.|few|TRBV5-1|TRBJ2-3
CASSLEEGSTDTQYF
TGCGCCAGCAGCTTGGAGGAGGGTAGCACAGATACGCAGTATTTT
>.|few|TRBV6-1|TRBJ1-1
CASSEVAGIEAFF
TGTGCCAGCAGTGAAGTGGCGGGGATTGAAGCTTTCTTT
>TRBD2|.|TRBV7-2|TRBJ2-7
CASSKGLAESNEQYF
TGTGCCAGCAGCAAAGGACTAGCGGAGTCGAACGAGCAGTACTTC
>TRBD1|.|TRBV5-6|TRBJ1-2
CASSYDRGGYTF
TGTGCCAGCAGCTACGACAGGGGTGGCTACACCTTC
>.|few|TRBV18|TRBJ1-1
CASSLKPGDTEAFF
TGTGCCAGCTCACTCAAGCCTGGTGACACTGAAGCTTTCTTT
>.|few|TRBV15|TRBJ1-5
CATSRDNGDQPQHF
TGTGCCACCAGCAGAGATAATGGCGATCAGCCCCAGCATTTT
>.|once|TRBV20-1|TRBJ2-1
CSAGYKGSSYNEQFF
TGCAGTGCCGGATATAAGGGAAGCTCCTACAATGAGCAGTTCTTC
>.|few|TRBV11-3|TRBJ1-3
CASSLEISGNTIYF
TGTGCCAGCAGCTTAGAAATATCTGGAAACACCATATATTTT
>TRBD2|few|TRBV11-3|TRBJ2-5
CASKDLAGEETQYF
TGTGCCAGCAAGGACCTAGCGGGGGAAGAGACCCAGTACTTC
>TRBD1|.|TRBV12-3/TRBV12-4|TRBJ1-2
CASSERDSSYGYTF
TGTGCCAGCAGTGAGAGGGACAGCTCATATGGCTACACCTTC
>TRBD2|.|TRBV5-1|TRBJ2-1
CASSLGLAGENEQFF
TGCGCCAGCAGCTTGGGCCTAGCGGGAGAGAATGAGCAGTTCTTC
>TRBD2|few|TRBV5-4|TRBJ2-3
CASSLFRGGADTQYF
TGTGCCAGCAGCTTGTTCCGCGGGGGAGCAGATACGCAGTATTTT
>TRBD1|.|TRBV6-1|TRBJ2-2
CASIDRDSSNTGELFF
TGTGCCAGCATCGACAGGGACAGCTCGAACACCGGGGAGCTGTTTTTT
>TRBD2|.|TRBV9|TRBJ2-1
CASSSGLAGAPYNEQFF
TGTGCCAGCAGCTCGGGACTAGCGGGAGCCCCCTACAATGAGCAGTTCTTC
>TRBD2|few|TRBV12-3/TRBV12-4|TRBJ2-5
CASSLGTSGYSETQYF
TGTGCCAGCAGTCTCGGGACTAGCGGGTATAGTGAGACCCAGTACTTC
>.|.|TRBV7-8|TRBJ2-1
CASSLVTRYNEQFF
TGTGCCAGCAGCTTAGTCACTAGGTACAATGAGCAGTTCTTC
>.|.|TRBV7-2|TRBJ2-1
CASSRMGPSLYNEQFF
TGTGCCAGCAGTAGGATGGGTCCGAGCTTGTACAATGAGCAGTTCTTC
>.|few|TRBV12-5|TRBJ1-2
CASGLKSAGFPSYGYTF
TGTGCTAGTGGTTTGAAGTCCGCAGGGTTCCCAAGCTATGGCTACACCTTC
>.|few|TRBV3-1|TRBJ2-7
CASSYSGATRGYEQYF
TGTGCCAGCAGCTATAGCGGAGCCACCCGCGGCTACGAGCAGTACTTC
>.|.|TRBV7-3|TRBJ2-1
CASSLRSTSNEQFF
TGTGCCAGCAGCTTAAGGTCGACGAGCAATGAGCAGTTCTTC
>.|.|TRBV2|TRBJ2-5
CASKFREAETQYF
TGTGCCAGCAAGTTCCGGGAAGCGGAGACCCAGTACTTC
>.|few|TRBV20-1|TRBJ2-1
CSAPDSRTGIVEQFF
TGCAGTGCTCCAGATTCCAGGACGGGAATAGTTGAGCAGTTCTTC
>TRBD2|.|TRBV14|TRBJ2-1
CASSKSGGAIRDEQFF
TGTGCCAGCAGTAAAAGCGGGGGGGCCATTAGAGATGAGCAGTTCTTC
>.|.|TRBV5-1|TRBJ2-5
CASSLLGGLQETQYF
TGCGCCAGCAGCTTGCTTGGGGGCCTGCAAGAGACCCAGTACTTC
>.|.|TRBV3-1|TRBJ1-2
CASSRDYGYTF
TGTGCCAGCAGCCGGGACTATGGCTACACCTTC
>.|.|TRBV24-1|TRBJ2-3
CATSDSGLPRDTQYF
TGTGCCACCAGTGATTCAGGACTCCCCAGAGATACGCAGTATTTT